The entry that follows covers one T cell receptor (beta chain) sequence. Its target antigen remains unknown. No qualities accompany the bases; no much larger clone lies one base away. Collaborating institutions collected whole blood in K2EDTA tubes following their own protocols. For TCRbeta analysis, collaborators shipped samples in one of three forms: frozen whole blood, isolated PBMCs, or DNA extracted from either of those sample types. This sample is drawn from a study of blood T cell repertoires in COVID-19 (TCRdb year 2020). Regarding the complete study: The collaborator samples originated in the United States, Italy and Spain and spanned the acute and convalescent phases of COVID-19. The material from the prospective study consisted of cDNA or gDNA derived from T cells, B-cell-depleted T cells, or PBMCs. Subjects who had been exposed to COVID-19, were actively infected with it, or had recovered from it provided the deeply sampled blood TCRbeta repertoires that made up the dataset. The repertoires were made available in a free public database intended to serve as a resource for research on the immune response to SARS-CoV-2. Samples were obtained from the ongoing ImmuneRACE study (first 160 participants) and from 950 to 1,500 subjects provided by 6 global collaborators. Nearly every sample came with metadata listing a de-identified subject ID, COVID-19 status, age in years and sex. Where HLA class I and class II types were available, the types were taken from metadata supplied by the sample provider, not from assay-based typing.

At the junction V is shortened by 5 bases and J by 7 bases; bases outside the gene matches: 4. CDR1 and CDR2, per the germline V gene, are SNHLY and FYNNEI. The cysteine opens and the phenylalanine closes a CDR3 of 14 amino acids. Only the CDR3 DNA is retained, 42 bases long and in frame from the first base. Study-wide conclusions, independent of this receptor: The quantity of clinical and demographic metadata differed by source and by participant and was supplied without curation.

TCRbeta CDR3 regions were amplified from genomic DNA using the immunoSEQ Assay, a bias-controlled multiplex PCR. The study's own analysis went as follows. The number of nucleated cells in each sample was estimated by amplification of reference gene primers within the assay. To quantify the absolute abundance of each unique TCRbeta CDR3 rearrangement, sequence reads were collapsed and filtered. Productive Simpson clonality was computed per sample as the square root of Simpson's diversity index over productive rearrangements. TCRdb retrieved this table from immuneACCESS and kept in-frame rearrangements only. Not all clones are present; in checked studies, unresolved V genes account for under half, and no reason is known for the remainder. For V, J and clone size, that table is used; D and trimming come from the DNA. The sample table contains about 170,000 clones; only one count was recorded for approximately 84% of them. The ten largest clones add up to roughly 3% of the sample.

This TCR was recovered from a human donor with acute or convalescent COVID-19. The donor label of this sample is uncertain. The V and J genes are TRBV2 and TRBJ1-6; the junction holds 8 bases that match TRBD1. Sequenced sample: peripheral blood. The bases read TGTGCCAGCAGTAACAGGGGGGAAAATTCACCCCTCCACTTT. This is translated as CASSNRGENSPLHF.